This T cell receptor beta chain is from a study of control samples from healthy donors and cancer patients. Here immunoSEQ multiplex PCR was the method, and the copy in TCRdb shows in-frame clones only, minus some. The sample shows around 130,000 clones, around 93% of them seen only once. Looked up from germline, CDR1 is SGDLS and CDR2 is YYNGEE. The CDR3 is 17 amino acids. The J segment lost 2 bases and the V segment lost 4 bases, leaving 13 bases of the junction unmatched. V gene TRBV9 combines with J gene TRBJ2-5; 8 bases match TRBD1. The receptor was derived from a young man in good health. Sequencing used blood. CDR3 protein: CASSPNIGQGQQETQYF. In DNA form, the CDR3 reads TGTGCCAGCAGCCCAAACATAGGACAGGGACAACAAGAGACCCAGTACTTC.